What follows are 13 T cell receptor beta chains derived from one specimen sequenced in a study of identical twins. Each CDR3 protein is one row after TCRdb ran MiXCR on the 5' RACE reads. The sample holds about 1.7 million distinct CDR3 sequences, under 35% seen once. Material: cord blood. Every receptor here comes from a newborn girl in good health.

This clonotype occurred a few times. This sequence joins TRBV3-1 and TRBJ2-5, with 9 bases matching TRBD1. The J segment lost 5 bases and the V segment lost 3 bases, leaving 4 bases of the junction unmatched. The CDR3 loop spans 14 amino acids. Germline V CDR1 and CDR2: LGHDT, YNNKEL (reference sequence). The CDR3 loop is CASSHNGQGETQYF. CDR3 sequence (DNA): TGTGCCAGCAGCCACAATGGACAGGGGGAGACCCAGTACTTC.

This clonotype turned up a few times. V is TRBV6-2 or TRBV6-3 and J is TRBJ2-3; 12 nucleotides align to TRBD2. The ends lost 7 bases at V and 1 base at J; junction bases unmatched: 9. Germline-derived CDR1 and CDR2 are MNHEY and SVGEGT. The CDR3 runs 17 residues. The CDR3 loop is CASTPYRTSGGTDTQYF. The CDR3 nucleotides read TGTGCCAGCACCCCATATCGGACTAGCGGGGGCACAGATACGCAGTATTTT.

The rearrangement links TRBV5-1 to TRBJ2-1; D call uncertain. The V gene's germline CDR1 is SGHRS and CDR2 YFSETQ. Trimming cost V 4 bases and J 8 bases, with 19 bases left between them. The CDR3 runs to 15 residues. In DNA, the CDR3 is TGCGCCAGCAGCCTAACCCCGACCCGGACCCATGAGCAGTTCTTC. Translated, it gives CASSLTPTRTHEQFF.

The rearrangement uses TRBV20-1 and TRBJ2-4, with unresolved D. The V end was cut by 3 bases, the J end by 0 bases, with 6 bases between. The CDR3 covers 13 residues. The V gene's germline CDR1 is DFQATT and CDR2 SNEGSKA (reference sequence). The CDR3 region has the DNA TGCAGTGCTAGGGACGTAGCCAAAAACATTCAGTACTTC. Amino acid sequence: CSARDVAKNIQYF.

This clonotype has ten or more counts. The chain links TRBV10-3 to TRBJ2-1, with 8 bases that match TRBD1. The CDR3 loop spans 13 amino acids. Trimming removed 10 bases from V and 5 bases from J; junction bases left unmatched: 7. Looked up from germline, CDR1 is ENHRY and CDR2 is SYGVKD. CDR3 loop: CATAGTGDNEQFF. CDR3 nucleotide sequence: TGTGCCACTGCTGGGACAGGTGACAATGAGCAGTTCTTC.

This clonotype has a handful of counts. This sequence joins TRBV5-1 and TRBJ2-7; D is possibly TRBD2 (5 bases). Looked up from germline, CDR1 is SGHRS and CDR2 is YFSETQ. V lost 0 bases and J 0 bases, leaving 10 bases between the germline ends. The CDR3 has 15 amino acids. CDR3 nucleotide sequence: TGCGCCAGCAGCTTGGCTGCTAGCCTCTCCTACGAGCAGTACTTC. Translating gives CASSLAASLSYEQYF.

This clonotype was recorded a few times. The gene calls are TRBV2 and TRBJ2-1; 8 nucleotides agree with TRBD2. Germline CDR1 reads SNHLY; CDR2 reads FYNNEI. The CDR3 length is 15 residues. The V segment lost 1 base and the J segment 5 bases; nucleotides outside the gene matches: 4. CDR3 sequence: CASSEGTSSDNEQFF. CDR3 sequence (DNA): TGTGCCAGCAGTGAAGGGACTAGCAGCGACAATGAGCAGTTCTTC.

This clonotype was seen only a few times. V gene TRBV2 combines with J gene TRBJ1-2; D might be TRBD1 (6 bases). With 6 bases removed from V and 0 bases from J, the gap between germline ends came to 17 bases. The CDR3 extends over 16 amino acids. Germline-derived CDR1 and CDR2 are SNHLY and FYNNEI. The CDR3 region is CASSALGQLANYGYTF. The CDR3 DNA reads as TGTGCCAGCAGCGCCCTGGGACAATTAGCTAACTATGGCTACACCTTC.

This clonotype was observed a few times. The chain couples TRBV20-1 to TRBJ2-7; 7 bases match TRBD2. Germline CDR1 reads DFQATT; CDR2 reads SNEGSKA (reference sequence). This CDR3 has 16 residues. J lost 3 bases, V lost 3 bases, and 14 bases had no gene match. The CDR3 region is CSASTFLGGINYEQYF. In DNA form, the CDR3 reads TGCAGTGCTAGCACCTTCTTGGGGGGGATAAACTACGAGCAGTACTTC.

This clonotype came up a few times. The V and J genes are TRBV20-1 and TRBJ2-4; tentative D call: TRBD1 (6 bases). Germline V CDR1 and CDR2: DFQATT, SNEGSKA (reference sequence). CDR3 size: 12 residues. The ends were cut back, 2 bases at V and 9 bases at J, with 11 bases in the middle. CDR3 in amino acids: CSARPTGPIQYF. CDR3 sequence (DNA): TGCAGTGCTAGACCGACAGGCCCCATTCAGTACTTC.

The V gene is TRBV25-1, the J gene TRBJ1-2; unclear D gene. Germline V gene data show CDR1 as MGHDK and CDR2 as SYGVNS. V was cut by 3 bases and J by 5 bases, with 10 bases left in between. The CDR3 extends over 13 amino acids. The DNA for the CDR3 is TGTGCCAGCAGTGAGGTTGGGGAATATGGCTACACCTTC. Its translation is CASSEVGEYGYTF.

In DNA form, the CDR3 reads TGTGCCAGCAGACCCCGGGGCACCACTGAAGCTTTCTTT. Translation: CASRPRGTTEAFF. The chain links TRBV12-3 or TRBV12-4 to TRBJ1-1; perhaps TRBD1 as D (5 bases). The ends were cut back, 6 bases at V and 4 bases at J, with 12 bases in the middle. The CDR3 has 13 residues.

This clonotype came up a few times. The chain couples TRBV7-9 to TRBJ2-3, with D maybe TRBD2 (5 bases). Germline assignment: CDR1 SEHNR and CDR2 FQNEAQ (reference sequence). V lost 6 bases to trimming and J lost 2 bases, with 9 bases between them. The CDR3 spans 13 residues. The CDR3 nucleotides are TGTGCCAGCAGGTCCGGGGACACAGATACGCAGTATTTT. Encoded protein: CASRSGDTDTQYF.